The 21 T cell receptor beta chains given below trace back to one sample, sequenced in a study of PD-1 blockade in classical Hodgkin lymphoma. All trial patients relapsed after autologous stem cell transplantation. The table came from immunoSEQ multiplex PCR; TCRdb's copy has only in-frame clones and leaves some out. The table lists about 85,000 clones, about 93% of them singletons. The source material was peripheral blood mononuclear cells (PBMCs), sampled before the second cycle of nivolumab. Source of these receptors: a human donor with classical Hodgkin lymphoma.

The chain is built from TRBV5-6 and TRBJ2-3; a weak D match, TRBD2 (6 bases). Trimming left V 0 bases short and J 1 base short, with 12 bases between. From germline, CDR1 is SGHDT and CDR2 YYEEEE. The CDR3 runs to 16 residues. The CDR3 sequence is CASSLAAPGGTDTQYF. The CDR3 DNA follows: TGTGCCAGCAGCTTGGCAGCCCCGGGGGGCACAGATACGCAGTATTTT.

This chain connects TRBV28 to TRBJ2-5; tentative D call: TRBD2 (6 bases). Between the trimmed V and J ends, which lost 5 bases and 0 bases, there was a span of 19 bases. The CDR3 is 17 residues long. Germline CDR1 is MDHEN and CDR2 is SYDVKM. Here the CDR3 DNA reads TGTGCCAGCAGTGACCGGAGGGGTACAGACTACCAAGAGACCCAGTACTTC. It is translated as CASSDRRGTDYQETQYF.

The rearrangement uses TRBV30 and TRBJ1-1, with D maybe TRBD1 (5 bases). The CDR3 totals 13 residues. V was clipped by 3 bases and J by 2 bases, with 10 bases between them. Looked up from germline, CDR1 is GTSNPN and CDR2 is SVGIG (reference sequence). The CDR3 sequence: CAWSRQINTEAFF. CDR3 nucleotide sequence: TGTGCCTGGAGCCGACAGATAAACACTGAAGCTTTCTTT.

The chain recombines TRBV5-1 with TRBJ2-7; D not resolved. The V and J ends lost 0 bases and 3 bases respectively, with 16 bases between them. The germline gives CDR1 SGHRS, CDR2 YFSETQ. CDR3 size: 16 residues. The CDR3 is CASSLVGAFQVYEQYF. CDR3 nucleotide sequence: TGCGCCAGCAGCTTGGTTGGCGCGTTCCAGGTCTACGAGCAGTACTTC.

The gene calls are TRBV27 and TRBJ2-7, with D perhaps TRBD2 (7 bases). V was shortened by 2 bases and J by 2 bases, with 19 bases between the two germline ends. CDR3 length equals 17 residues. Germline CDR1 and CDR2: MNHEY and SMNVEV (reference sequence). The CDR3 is CASSLGLRGGITYEQYF. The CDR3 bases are TGTGCCAGCAGTTTAGGATTGAGGGGGGGCATCACCTACGAGCAGTACTTC.

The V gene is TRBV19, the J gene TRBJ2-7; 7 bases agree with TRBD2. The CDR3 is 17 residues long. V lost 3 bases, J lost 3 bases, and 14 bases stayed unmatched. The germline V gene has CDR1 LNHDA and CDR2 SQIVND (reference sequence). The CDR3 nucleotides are TGTGCCAGTAGTATCGGCGGCCGGGTGGGGAGGGGCTACGAGCAGTACTTC. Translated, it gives CASSIGGRVGRGYEQYF.

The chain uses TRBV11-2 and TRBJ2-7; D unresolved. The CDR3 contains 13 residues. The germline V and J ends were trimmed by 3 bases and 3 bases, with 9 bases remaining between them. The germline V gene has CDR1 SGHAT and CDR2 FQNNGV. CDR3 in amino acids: CASSLAEIYEQYF. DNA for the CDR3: TGTGCCAGCAGCTTGGCAGAGATCTACGAGCAGTACTTC.

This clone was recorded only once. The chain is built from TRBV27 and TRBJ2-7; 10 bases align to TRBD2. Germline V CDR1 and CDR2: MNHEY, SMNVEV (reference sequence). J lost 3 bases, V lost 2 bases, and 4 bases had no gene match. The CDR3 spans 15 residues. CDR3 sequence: CASSLKSGRVYEQYF. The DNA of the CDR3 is TGTGCCAGCAGTTTAAAAAGCGGGAGGGTCTACGAGCAGTACTTC.

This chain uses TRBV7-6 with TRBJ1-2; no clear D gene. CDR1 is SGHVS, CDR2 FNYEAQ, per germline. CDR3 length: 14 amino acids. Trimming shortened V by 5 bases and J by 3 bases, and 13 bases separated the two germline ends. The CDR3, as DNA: TGTGCCAGCAGCGCGGTGGGGAGGGACTATGGCTACACCTTC. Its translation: CASSAVGRDYGYTF.

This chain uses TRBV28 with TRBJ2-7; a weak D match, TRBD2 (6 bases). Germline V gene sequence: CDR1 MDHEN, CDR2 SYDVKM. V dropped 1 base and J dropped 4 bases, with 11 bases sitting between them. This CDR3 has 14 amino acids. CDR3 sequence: CASSLSLTSYEQYF. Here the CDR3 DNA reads TGTGCCAGCAGTTTATCTCTGACTAGTTACGAGCAGTACTTC.

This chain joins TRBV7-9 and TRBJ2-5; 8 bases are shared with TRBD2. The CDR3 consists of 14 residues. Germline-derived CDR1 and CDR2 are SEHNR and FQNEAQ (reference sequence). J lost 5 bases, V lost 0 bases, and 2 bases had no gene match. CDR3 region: CASSLAASGETQYF. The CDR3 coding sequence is TGTGCCAGCAGCTTAGCGGCTAGCGGGGAGACCCAGTACTTC.

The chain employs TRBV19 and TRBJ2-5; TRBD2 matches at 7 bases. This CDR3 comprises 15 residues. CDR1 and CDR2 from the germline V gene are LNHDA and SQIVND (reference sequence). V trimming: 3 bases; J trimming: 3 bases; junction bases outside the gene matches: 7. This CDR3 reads CASSIGGRAEETQYF. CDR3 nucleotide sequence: TGTGCCAGTAGTATTGGCGGGAGAGCTGAAGAGACCCAGTACTTC.

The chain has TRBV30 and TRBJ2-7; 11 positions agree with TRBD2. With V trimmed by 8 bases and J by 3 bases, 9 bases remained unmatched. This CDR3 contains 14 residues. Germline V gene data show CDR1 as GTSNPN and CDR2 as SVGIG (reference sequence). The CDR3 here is CAGDPGTSGYEQYF. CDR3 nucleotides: TGTGCCGGCGACCCCGGGACTAGCGGCTACGAGCAGTACTTC.

CDR3 in DNA: TGCAGCGTTTGGCGTGAAAAACTGTTTTTT. Translation: CSVWREKLFF. This sequence joins TRBV29-1 and TRBJ1-4, with D unclear. The germline gives CDR1 SQVTM, CDR2 ANQGSEA. The ends were cut back, 5 bases at V and 7 bases at J, with 5 bases in the middle. The CDR3 spans 10 residues.

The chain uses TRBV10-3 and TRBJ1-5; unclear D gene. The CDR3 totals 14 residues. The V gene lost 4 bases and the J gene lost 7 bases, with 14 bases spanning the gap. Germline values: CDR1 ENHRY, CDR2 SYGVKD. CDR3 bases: TGTGCCATCAGTGCAGAAGGGCCTGGGCAGCCCCAGCATTTT. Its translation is CAISAEGPGQPQHF.

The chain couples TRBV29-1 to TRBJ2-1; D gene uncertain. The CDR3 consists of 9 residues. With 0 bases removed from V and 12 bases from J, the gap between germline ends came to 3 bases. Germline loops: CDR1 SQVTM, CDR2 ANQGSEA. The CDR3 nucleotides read TGCAGCGTTGAAGAAGGGCAGTTCTTC. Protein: CSVEEGQFF.

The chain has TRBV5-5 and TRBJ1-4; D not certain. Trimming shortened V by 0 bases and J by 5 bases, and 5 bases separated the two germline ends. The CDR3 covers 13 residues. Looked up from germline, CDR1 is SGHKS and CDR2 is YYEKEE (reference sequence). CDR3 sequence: CASSLATNEKLFF. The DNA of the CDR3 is TGTGCCAGCAGCTTGGCCACAAATGAAAAACTGTTTTTT.

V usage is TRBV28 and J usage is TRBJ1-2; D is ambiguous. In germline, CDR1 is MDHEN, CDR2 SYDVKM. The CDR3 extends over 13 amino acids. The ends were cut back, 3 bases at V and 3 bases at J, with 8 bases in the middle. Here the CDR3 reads CASSLLTHYGYTF. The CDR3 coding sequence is TGTGCCAGCAGTTTGTTGACACACTATGGCTACACCTTC.

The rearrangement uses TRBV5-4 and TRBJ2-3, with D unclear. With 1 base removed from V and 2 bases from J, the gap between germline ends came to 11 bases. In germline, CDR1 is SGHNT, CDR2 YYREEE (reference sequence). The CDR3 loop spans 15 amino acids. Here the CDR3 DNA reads TGTGCCAGCAGCTTGCTACAACAAACCACAGATACGCAGTATTTT. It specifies CASSLLQQTTDTQYF.

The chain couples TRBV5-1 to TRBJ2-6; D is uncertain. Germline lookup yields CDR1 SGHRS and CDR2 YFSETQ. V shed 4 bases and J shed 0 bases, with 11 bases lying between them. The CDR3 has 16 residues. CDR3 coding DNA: TGCGCCAGCAGCCTCCCACTGAGCTCTGGGGCCAACGTCCTGACTTTC. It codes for CASSLPLSSGANVLTF.

CDR3 DNA: TGTGCCAGCAGCCCTCCAGGACTCCCCGGTCGCGGCTACACCTTC. It is translated as CASSPPGLPGRGYTF. The rearrangement uses TRBV11-1 and TRBJ1-2; no firm D call. Per the germline V gene, CDR1 is SGHAT and CDR2 is FQDESV (reference sequence). Trimming left V 5 bases short and J 8 bases short, with 21 bases between. This CDR3 has 15 amino acids.